This TCR beta chain comes out of a study of Ad26.COV2.S vaccination and SARS-CoV-2 variants (dated by TCRdb to the early 2020s). Study-wide context: Donors in the vaccine arm were drawn from COV1001, a phase I-IIa trial of Ad26.COV2.S in healthy adults that was multicentre, randomized, double-blind and placebo-controlled. Ad26.COV2.S was given intramuscularly at 5x10^10 or 1x10^11 viral particles, as a single shot or as two shots 56 days apart. TCRbeta repertoire sequencing was used to assess the specificity and breadth of SARS-CoV-2-reactive T cell receptors after Ad26.COV2.S vaccination. The TCR-sequenced set comprised about 32 samples: some 19 Ad26.COV2.S vaccine recipients, 5 placebo recipients and 8 SARS-CoV-2 convalescent individuals. Trial participants were randomized into five groups of five: low-dose or high-dose Ad26.COV2.S given once or twice, or placebo on both occasions. Investigators did not know the trial group allocation while performing experiments and assessing outcomes. What the study reported, not specific to this receptor: Comparable non-spike TCR breadth was observed between vaccine and placebo recipients, consistent with only spike being contained in the vaccine. Higher spike-specific TCR breadth was observed in Ad26.COV2.S recipients than in placebo recipients (P = 0.0014). The study lacked the statistical power to compare responses across vaccine doses or regimens. After vaccination, substantial breadth of spike-specific CD8+ and CD4+ T cell responses was reported. The authors noted that total T cell responses may have been underestimated by the TCR breadth and depth analyses.

To note about this clone: There is no known antigen for this receptor. Base qualities are missing; no much larger clone stands one base away.

V lost 6 bases and J lost 8 bases; the stretch between them is 10 bases long. CDR1 DFQATT and CDR2 SNEGSKA are derived from the germline V gene (reference sequence). The CDR3 starts with the cysteine, ends with the phenylalanine, and has 10 residues. Only the CDR3 DNA is retained, 30 bases long and in frame from the first base. The immunoSEQ Assay was the method used to sequence TCRbeta CDR3 regions. After extraction, genomic DNA underwent amplification by bias-controlled multiplex PCR, followed by high-throughput sequencing. Per the source publication's procedure: To quantify the absolute abundance of every unique TCRbeta CDR3 region, sequences were collapsed and filtered. T cell fraction was estimated by normalizing TCRbeta template counts to usable DNA, with usable DNA measured through amplification of reference genes found in all nucleated cells. Repertoire TCRs were annotated as SARS-CoV-2-specific by exact matching of V gene, CDR3 amino acid sequence and J gene to a known reactive TCR set. MIRA supplied the reference SARS-CoV-2 TCR set, which was filtered for enrichment in COVID-19-positive ImmuneCODE repertoires so that public or cross-reactive TCRs were removed. Based on the MIRA antigens, annotated TCRs were further analysed at the level of specific ORF or position within ORF. Breadth was defined as the number of annotated unique rearrangements divided by the total number of unique productive rearrangements, and depth was defined as the summed frequency of the annotated unique rearrangements. Two-sided Wilcoxon rank-sum tests were used to compare TCR breadth between groups. TCRdb stores this immuneACCESS table with in-frame sequences only. Part of the clones is absent; in the studies checked, under half of the shortfall reflects unresolved V genes, and no reason is known for the rest. Clonal size and the V and J genes are those of that table, whereas D and trimming came from the DNA. The sample table shows 330,000 or so clones, and roughly 90% are seen once. 4.5% to 7% of the sample is taken by the ten largest.

The intended sense of this specimen's treatment or condition label: over 15 received Ad26.COV2.S at low or high dose, single or two shots; about 5 received placebo; per-sample allocation not given. Repertoires of vaccine and placebo recipients were sequenced from samples taken on day 63 after the first injection. Cohort 1b enrolled some 25 adults aged 18-55 years at a single site in Boston, USA, between 29 July and 7 August 2020. Ad26.COV2.S was a replication-incompetent adenovirus type 26 vector that expressed a prefusion-stabilized SARS-CoV-2 spike protein derived from the original Wuhan strain.

This TCR was recovered from a person aged 18-65 years who received the Ad26.COV2.S COVID-19 vaccine or a placebo. Sequenced material: peripheral blood, taken in a trial of Ad26.COV2.S vaccine versus placebo. The chain employs TRBV20-1 and TRBJ1-2, with no reliable assignment of the D segment. Here the CDR3 is given as CSAPSRGYTF. The nucleotides are TGCAGTGCCCCTTCTAGGGGCTACACCTTC.